This T cell receptor (beta chain) stems from a study of OX40 agonist ivuxolimab in advanced cancers. Study-wide context: All patients had ivuxolimab intravenously every 2 weeks at 0.01 to 10 mg/kg. Allowance was made for prior anti-PD-1, anti-PD-L1 or anti-CTLA-4 therapy, and 40% had some. Study-wide points: Circulating CD4+ and CD8+ T cells showed clonal expansion by week 6 at 0.1 to 3.0 mg/kg.

Only in-frame clones appear in the TCRdb table, and some are missing; sequencing was by immunoSEQ multiplex PCR. The data show 75,000 to 100,000 clones, around 89% seen once. From germline, CDR1 is SEHNR and CDR2 FQNEAQ (reference sequence). The CDR3 has 12 amino acids. The V end lost 5 bases, the J end lost 9 bases, and 11 bases lay between the germline ends. In the case of this clone: Antigen specificity is unknown.

Source: CD4+ or CD8+ T cells sorted from blood, taken in a trial of the OX40 agonist ivuxolimab. The source is an adult with an advanced solid tumor such as melanoma, head and neck, liver or kidney cancer. The V and J genes are TRBV7-9 and TRBJ2-1; D gene uncertain. The CDR3 DNA follows: TGTGCCAGCAGCGATAAAGGGTTTGAGCAGTTCTTC. Translating gives CASSDKGFEQFF.